This entry concerns a single TCR beta chain. The clone's antigen remains unknown. No base quality values were provided; no much bigger clone lies one nucleotide off. The sample is drawn from a study of patients and donors after allogeneic stem cell transplantation (dated by TCRdb to 2019 to 2021). To prepare the library, RT-PCR was applied. The run used a NextSeq 550. TCRdb applied fastp at Q25 and MiXCR to the public reads, then kept only in-frame beta chains. When rows share a CDR3 protein, they turn into one entry using the most common DNA and genes. For this sample the table gives 900,000 to 1,000,000 distinct CDR3 sequences, of which about a sixth were detected only once. Approximately 5.9% of the sample is taken by the ten largest. The germline V gene (reference sequence) specifies SGHAT as CDR1 and FQDESV as CDR2. The CDR3 holds 18 amino acids from the cysteine to the phenylalanine. Only the CDR3 DNA stays, 54 bases, in frame from base 1. The germline V end is reduced by 6 bases and the J end by 4 bases; junction bases left unmatched: 14.

The chain links TRBV11-1 with TRBJ2-1, with 11 junctional bases fitting TRBD2. The source is a human donor who was either an allogeneic HSCT recipient or a stem cell or donor lymphocyte infusion donor (not recorded which). It is not recorded whose cells these are; they may come from a transplant donor. The specimen sequenced was blood, either unsorted or a sorted T cell fraction (not recorded which). The nucleotide sequence is TGTGCCAGCAGTTCGACTAGCGGGACGGGTGGGGTGTACAATGAGCAGTTCTTC. Its translation is CASSSTSGTGGVYNEQFF.